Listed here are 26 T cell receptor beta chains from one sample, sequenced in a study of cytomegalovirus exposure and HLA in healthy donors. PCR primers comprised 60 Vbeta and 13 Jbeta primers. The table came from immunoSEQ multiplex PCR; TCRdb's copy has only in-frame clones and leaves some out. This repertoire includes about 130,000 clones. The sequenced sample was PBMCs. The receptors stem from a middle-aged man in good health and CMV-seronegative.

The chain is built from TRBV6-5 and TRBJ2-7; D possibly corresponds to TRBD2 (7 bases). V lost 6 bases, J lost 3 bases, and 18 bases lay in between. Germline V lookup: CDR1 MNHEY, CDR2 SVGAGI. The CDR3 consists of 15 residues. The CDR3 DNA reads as TGTGCCAGCAGAAGGGGGACTAAAACTTACTACGAGCAGTACTTC. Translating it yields CASRRGTKTYYEQYF.

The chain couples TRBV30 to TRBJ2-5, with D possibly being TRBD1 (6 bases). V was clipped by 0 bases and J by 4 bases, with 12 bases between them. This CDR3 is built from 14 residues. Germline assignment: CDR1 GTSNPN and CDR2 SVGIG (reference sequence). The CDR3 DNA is TGTGCCTGGAGTGTATCAGCCAGGGGAGAGACCCAGTACTTC. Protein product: CAWSVSARGETQYF.

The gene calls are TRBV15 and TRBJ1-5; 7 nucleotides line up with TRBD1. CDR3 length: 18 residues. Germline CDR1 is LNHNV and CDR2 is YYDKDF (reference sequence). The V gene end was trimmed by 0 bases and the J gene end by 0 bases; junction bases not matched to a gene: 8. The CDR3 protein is CATSRDRNRGNSNQPQHF. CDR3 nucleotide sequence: TGTGCCACCAGCAGAGACAGAAACAGGGGCAATAGCAATCAGCCCCAGCATTTT.

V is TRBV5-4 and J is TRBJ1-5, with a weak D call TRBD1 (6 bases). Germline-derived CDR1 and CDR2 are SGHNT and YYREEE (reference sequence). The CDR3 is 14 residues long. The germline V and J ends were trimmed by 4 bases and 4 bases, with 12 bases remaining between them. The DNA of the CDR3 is TGTGCCAGCAGCCCAGGGGTCCCTAATCAGCCCCAGCATTTT. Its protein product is CASSPGVPNQPQHF.

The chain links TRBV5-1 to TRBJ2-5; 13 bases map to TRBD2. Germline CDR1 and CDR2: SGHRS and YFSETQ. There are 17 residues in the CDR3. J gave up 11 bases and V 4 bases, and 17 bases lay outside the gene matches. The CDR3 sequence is CASSQRRTSGSVGEQYF. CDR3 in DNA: TGCGCCAGCAGCCAACGAAGGACTAGCGGGAGCGTGGGAGAGCAGTACTTC.

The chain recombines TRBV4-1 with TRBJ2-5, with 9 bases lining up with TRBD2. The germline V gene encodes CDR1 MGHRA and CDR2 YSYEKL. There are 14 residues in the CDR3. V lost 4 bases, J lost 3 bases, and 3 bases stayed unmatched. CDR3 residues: CASSPVAGEETQYF. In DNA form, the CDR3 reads TGCGCCAGCAGCCCGGTAGCGGGAGAAGAGACCCAGTACTTC.

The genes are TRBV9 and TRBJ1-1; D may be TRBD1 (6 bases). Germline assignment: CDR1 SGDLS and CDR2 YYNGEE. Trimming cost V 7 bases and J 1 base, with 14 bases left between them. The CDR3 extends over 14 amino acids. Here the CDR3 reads CASSVAGQNTEAFF. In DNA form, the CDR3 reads TGTGCCAGCTCGGTAGCGGGACAGAACACTGAAGCTTTCTTT.

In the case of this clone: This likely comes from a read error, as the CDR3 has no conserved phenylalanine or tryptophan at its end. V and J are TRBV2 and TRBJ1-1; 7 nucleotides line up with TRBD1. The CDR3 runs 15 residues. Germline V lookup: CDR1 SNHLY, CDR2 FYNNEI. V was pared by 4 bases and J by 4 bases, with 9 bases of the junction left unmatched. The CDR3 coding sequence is TGTGCCAGCAGTGGGGTAGGGGGCTGGAGCACTGAAGCTTTCTCT. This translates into CASSGVGGWSTEAFS.

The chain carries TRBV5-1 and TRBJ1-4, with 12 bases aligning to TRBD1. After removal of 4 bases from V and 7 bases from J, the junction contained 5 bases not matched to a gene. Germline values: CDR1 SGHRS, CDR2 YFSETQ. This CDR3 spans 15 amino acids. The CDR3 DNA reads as TGCGCCAGCAGCCTCGGGACAGGGGGCACTGAAAAACTGTTTTTT. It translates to CASSLGTGGTEKLFF.

For the CDR3, the DNA is TGTGCCAGCAGCCGAAGGACTAGCGGGAAAGCTTCAGATACGCAGTATTTT. Residues: CASSRRTSGKASDTQYF. The rearrangement links TRBV11-1 to TRBJ2-3; 12 nucleotides line up with TRBD2. Germline CDR1 and CDR2: SGHAT and FQDESV (reference sequence). The CDR3 runs to 17 residues. V shed 5 bases, J shed 4 bases, and the junction held 10 bases outside the gene matches.

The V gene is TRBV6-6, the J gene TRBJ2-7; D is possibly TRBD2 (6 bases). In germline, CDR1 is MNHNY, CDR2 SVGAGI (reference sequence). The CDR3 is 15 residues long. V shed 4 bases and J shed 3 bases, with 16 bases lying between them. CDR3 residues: CASSWRAPTIYEQYF. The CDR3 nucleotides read TGTGCCAGCAGTTGGAGGGCCCCCACCATCTACGAGCAGTACTTC.

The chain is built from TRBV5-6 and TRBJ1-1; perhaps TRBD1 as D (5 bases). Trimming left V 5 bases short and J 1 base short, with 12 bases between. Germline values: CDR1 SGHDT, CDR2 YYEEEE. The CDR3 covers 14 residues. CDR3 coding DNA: TGTGCCAGCAGGATGGTGGGGGGGAACACTGAAGCTTTCTTT. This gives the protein CASRMVGGNTEAFF.

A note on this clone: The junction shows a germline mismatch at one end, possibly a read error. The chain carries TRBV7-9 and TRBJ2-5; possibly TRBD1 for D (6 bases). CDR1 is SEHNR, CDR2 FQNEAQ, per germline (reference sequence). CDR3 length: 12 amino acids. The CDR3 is CAGSPQGETQYF. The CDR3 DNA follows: TGTGCCGGCAGCCCCCAGGGGGAGACCCAGTACTTC.

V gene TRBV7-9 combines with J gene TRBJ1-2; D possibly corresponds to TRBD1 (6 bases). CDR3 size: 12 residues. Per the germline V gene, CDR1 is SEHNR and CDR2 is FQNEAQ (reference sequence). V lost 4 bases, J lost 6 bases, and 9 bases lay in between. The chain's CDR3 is CASSSRQDGYTF. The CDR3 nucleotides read TGTGCCAGCAGCTCCCGACAGGATGGCTACACCTTC.

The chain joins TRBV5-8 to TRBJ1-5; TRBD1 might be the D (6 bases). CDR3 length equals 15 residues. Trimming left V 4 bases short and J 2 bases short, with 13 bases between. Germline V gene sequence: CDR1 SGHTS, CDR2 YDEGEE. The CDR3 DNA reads TGTGCCAGCAGCAACAGGGTTATCGGCAATCAGCCCCAGCATTTT. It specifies CASSNRVIGNQPQHF.

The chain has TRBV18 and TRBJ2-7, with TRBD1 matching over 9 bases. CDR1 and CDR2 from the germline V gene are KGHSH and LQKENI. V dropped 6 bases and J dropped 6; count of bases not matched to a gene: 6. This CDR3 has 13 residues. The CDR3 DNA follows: TGTGCCAGCTCGGCGACAGGGGGGGCCGAGCAGTACTTC. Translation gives CASSATGGAEQYF.

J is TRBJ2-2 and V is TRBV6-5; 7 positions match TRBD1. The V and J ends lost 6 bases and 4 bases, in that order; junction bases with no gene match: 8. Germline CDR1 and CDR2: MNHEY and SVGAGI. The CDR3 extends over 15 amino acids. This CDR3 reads CASSTTGAGTGELFF. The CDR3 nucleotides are TGTGCCAGCAGCACTACAGGGGCGGGCACCGGGGAGCTGTTTTTT.

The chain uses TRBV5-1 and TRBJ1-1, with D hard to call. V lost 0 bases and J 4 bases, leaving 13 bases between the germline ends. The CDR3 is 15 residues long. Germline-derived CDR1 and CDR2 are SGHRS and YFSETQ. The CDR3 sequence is CASSLGVKVITEAFF. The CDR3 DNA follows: TGCGCCAGCAGCTTGGGAGTGAAAGTAATCACTGAAGCTTTCTTT.

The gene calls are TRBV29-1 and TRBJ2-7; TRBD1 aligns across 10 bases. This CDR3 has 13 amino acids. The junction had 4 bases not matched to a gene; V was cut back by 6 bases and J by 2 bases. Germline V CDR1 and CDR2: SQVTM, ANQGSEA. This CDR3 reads CSVRTGGTYEQYF. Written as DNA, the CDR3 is TGCAGCGTAAGGACAGGGGGGACCTACGAGCAGTACTTC.

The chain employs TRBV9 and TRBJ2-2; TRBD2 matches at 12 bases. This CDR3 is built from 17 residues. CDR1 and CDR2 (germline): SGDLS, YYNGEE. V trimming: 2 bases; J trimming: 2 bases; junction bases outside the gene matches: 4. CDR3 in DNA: TGTGCCAGCAGCGTTGGACTAGCGGGAACAAACACCGGGGAGCTGTTTTTT. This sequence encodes CASSVGLAGTNTGELFF. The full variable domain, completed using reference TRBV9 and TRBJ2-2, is DSGVTQTPKHLITATGQRVTLRCSPRSGDLSVYWYQQSLDQGLQFLIQYYNGEERAKGNILERFSAQQFPDLHSELNLSSLELGDSALYFCASSVGLAGTNTGELFFGEGSRLTVL.

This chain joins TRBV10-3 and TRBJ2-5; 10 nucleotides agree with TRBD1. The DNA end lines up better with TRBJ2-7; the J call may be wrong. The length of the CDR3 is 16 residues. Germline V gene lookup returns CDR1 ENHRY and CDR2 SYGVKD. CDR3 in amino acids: CAISEFGQGGTDEQYF. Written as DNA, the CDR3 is TGTGCCATCAGTGAGTTCGGACAGGGGGGGACCGACGAGCAGTACTTC.

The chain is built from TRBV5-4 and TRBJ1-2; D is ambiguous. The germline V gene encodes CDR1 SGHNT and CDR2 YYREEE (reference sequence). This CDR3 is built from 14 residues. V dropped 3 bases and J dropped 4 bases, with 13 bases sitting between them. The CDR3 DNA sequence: TGTGCCAGCAGCTCGACGGGAATCATCTATGGCTACACCTTC. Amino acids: CASSSTGIIYGYTF.

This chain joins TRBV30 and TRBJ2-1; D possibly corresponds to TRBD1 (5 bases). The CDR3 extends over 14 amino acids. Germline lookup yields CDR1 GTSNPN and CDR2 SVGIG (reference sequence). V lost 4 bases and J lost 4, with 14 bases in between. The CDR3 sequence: CAWNRGGLYNEQFF. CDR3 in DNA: TGTGCCTGGAATAGGGGCGGATTATACAATGAGCAGTTCTTC.

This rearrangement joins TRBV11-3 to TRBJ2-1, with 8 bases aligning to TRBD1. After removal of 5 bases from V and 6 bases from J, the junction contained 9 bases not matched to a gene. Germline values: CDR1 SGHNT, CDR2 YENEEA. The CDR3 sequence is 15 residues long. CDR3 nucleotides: TGTGCCAGCAGCCCTCGGACAGGGATCGGCAATGAGCAGTTCTTC. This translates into CASSPRTGIGNEQFF.

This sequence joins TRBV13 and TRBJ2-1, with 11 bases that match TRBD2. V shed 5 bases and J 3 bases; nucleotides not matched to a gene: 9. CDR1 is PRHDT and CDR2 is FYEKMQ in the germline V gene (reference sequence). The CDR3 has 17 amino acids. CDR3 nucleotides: TGTGCCAGCAGCCTCCGATTAGCGGGAGGGAACTACAATGAGCAGTTCTTC. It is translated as CASSLRLAGGNYNEQFF.

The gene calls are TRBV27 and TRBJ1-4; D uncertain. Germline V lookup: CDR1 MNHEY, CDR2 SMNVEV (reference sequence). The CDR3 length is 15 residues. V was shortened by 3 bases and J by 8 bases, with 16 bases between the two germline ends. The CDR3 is CASSLKPVVREKLFF. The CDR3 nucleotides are TGTGCCAGCAGTTTGAAGCCGGTGGTTCGGGAAAAACTGTTTTTT.